Listed below are T cell receptor beta chains from one sample, sequenced in a study of cytomegalovirus exposure and HLA in healthy donors. Measured with immunoSEQ multiplex PCR; TCRdb has only the in-frame clones, and not every one. The data show around 90,000 clones, with around 84% seen just once and under 13% held by the top ten. Sequences were obtained from PBMCs. Every receptor here comes from a human donor in good health. CDR3s include the opening cysteine and the closing phenylalanine or tryptophan. Each record gives: clone size, V gene, J gene, D gene, CDR3 protein, CDR3 DNA. A D gene is named only where the DNA matches it firmly. A row's size may be missing; if present it is once, few, many or a size class.

NA	TRBV6-5	TRBJ2-2	NA	CASSYRGSGELFF	TGTGCCAGCAGTTACAGGGGAAGCGGGGAGCTGTTTTTT
NA	TRBV10-3	TRBJ2-1	NA	CAISEWGDEQFF	TGTGCCATCAGTGAGTGGGGGGATGAGCAGTTCTTC
once	TRBV27	TRBJ1-1	NA	CASSLAGGRGEAFF	TGTGCCAGCAGTTTAGCTGGGGGCCGGGGTGAAGCTTTCTTT
NA	TRBV2	TRBJ2-7	NA	CASSTGTTTYEQYF	TGTGCCAGCAGTACCGGGACAACGACCTACGAGCAGTACTTC
few	TRBV4-3	TRBJ1-2	NA	CASSLARGWGGYTF	TGCGCCAGCAGCCTTGCCCGGGGGTGGGGTGGCTACACCTTC
NA	TRBV19	TRBJ2-3	TRBD1	CASSMTGTGVRVTDTQYF	TGTGCCAGTAGTATGACCGGGACAGGGGTGAGAGTCACAGATACGCAGTATTTT
NA	TRBV6-5	TRBJ2-7	TRBD1	CASSYGWTGQEQYF	TGTGCCAGCAGTTATGGGTGGACAGGGCAAGAGCAGTACTTC
NA	TRBV21-1	TRBJ1-1	NA	CANSDTNTEAFF	TGTGCCAACAGTGACACGAACACTGAAGCTTTCTTT
NA	TRBV5-1	TRBJ2-1	NA	CASSLFTGANNEQFF	TGCGCCAGCAGCTTGTTCACGGGAGCAAACAATGAGCAGTTCTTC
NA	TRBV6-5	TRBJ2-1	TRBD2	CASSSVPGGYNEQFF	TGTGCCAGCAGTTCCGTACCGGGGGGCTACAATGAGCAGTTCTTC
NA	TRBV21-1	TRBJ2-7	NA	CASSKVPGYSEQYF	TGTGCCAGCAGCAAAGTGCCAGGATACAGCGAGCAGTACTTC
NA	TRBV13	TRBJ1-1	TRBD1	CASSYPTGGNTEAFF	TGTGCCAGCAGCTACCCGACAGGGGGGAACACTGAAGCTTTCTTT
NA	TRBV18	TRBJ2-5	TRBD1	CASSPNRGRTETQYF	TGTGCCAGCTCACCGAACAGGGGGCGGACAGAGACCCAGTACTTC
NA	TRBV6-5	TRBJ2-5	NA	CASRYGGRYQETQYF	TGTGCCAGCAGGTACGGAGGACGATACCAAGAGACCCAGTACTTC
NA	TRBV6-1	TRBJ2-2	TRBD1	CASSRDRVNTGELFF	TGTGCCAGCAGCCGGGACAGAGTGAACACCGGGGAGCTGTTTTTT
NA	TRBV4-2	TRBJ2-6	NA	CASSQGPVETPGANVLTF	TGTGCCAGCAGCCAAGGCCCAGTTGAGACACCCGGGGCCAACGTCCTGACTTTC
few	TRBV2	TRBJ2-5	TRBD1	CASSRDRGQETQYF	TGTGCCAGCAGTCGGGACAGGGGGCAAGAGACCCAGTACTTC
NA	TRBV30	TRBJ1-2	NA	CAWSVGWVGANYGYTF	TGTGCCTGGAGTGTAGGCTGGGTCGGGGCTAACTATGGCTACACCTTC
NA	TRBV7-9	TRBJ2-5	TRBD1	CSSSLGQGGRQETQYF	TGTTCCAGCAGCTTAGGACAGGGAGGCCGACAAGAGACCCAGTACTTC
few	TRBV5-1	TRBJ1-1	NA	CASSLGGRNTEAFF	TGCGCCAGCAGCCTGGGAGGGAGAAACACTGAAGCTTTCTTT
few	TRBV6-5	TRBJ1-1	NA	CASSYSMGRGVEAFF	TGTGCCAGCAGTTACTCGATGGGCAGGGGCGTAGAAGCTTTCTTT
few	TRBV28	TRBJ1-2	TRBD1	CASSLGRVTGANYGYTF	TGTGCCAGCAGTCTAGGGCGAGTGACAGGGGCGAACTATGGCTACACCTTC
NA	TRBV25-1	TRBJ2-7	NA	CASSQGIFSYEQYF	TGTGCCAGCAGCCAGGGGATTTTCTCCTACGAGCAGTACTTC
NA	TRBV4-2	TRBJ2-7	TRBD2	CASSQESSSGYYEQYF	TGTGCCAGCAGCCAAGAGTCCTCTAGCGGATACTACGAGCAGTACTTC
NA	TRBV11-3	TRBJ1-1	NA	CASSFKRNTEAFF	TGTGCCAGCAGCTTCAAGAGGAACACTGAAGCTTTCTTT
NA	TRBV7-2	TRBJ2-7	NA	CASSLAARGISEQYF	TGTGCCAGCAGCTTAGCAGCTAGGGGTATTTCCGAGCAGTACTTC
NA	TRBV6-1	TRBJ1-5	TRBD1	CASSAGTGSQPQHF	TGTGCCAGCAGCGCCGGGACAGGGAGCCAGCCCCAGCATTTT
NA	TRBV29-1	TRBJ2-1	TRBD2	CSAFGLAEKGSYNEQFF	TGCAGCGCCTTTGGGCTAGCGGAAAAAGGCTCCTACAATGAGCAGTTCTTC
NA	TRBV11-2	TRBJ2-5	NA	CASSSSTGTGETQYF	TGTGCCAGCAGCTCCTCCACGGGGACTGGGGAGACCCAGTACTTC
NA	TRBV7-9	TRBJ1-2	NA	CASSLVGQSGYTF	TGTGCCAGCAGCTTAGTTGGCCAGTCTGGCTACACCTTC
NA	TRBV6-6	TRBJ1-3	NA	CASSSTNTIYF	TGTGCCAGCAGTAGTACTAACACCATATATTTT
few	TRBV27	TRBJ2-2	NA	CASSYTTGTGELFF	TGTGCCAGCAGTTACACGACAGGCACCGGGGAGCTGTTTTTT
NA	TRBV7-9	TRBJ1-1	NA	CASSLSVSVAFF	TGTGCCAGCAGCTTATCTGTATCAGTTGCTTTCTTT
NA	TRBV5-4	TRBJ1-2	NA	CASRFTGGPYGYTF	TGTGCCAGCAGGTTCACTGGCGGGCCGTATGGCTACACCTTC
NA	TRBV28	TRBJ1-5	NA	CANSASNQPQHF	TGTGCCAACTCAGCGAGCAATCAGCCCCAGCATTTT
once	TRBV6-5	TRBJ1-1	NA	CASSSQDRNTEAFF	TGTGCCAGCAGTTCCCAGGACAGGAACACTGAAGCTTTCTTT
NA	TRBV9	TRBJ2-2	NA	CASSIHSTGELFF	TGTGCCAGCAGCATCCACAGCACCGGGGAGCTGTTTTTT
NA	TRBV4-1	TRBJ1-5	NA	CASSSNRVTQPQHF	TGCGCCAGCAGCTCAAACAGGGTAACTCAGCCCCAGCATTTT
NA	TRBV18	TRBJ1-5	NA	CASSQTDTNQPQHF	TGTGCCAGCTCACAAACAGACACGAATCAGCCCCAGCATTTT
NA	TRBV2	TRBJ1-1	NA	CASLREGDEAFF	TGTGCCAGTCTCAGGGAAGGCGATGAAGCTTTCTTT
NA	TRBV2	TRBJ1-2	TRBD1	CASRDRGFYGYTF	TGTGCCAGCAGGGACAGGGGTTTTTATGGCTACACCTTC